The 27 T cell receptor beta chains listed next were all sequenced from one sample in a study of cytomegalovirus exposure and HLA in healthy donors. Method: immunoSEQ multiplex PCR; TCRdb's copy keeps in-frame clones and lacks some. The repertoire includes around 80,000 clones, 95% of them detected once, and around 0.69% sits in the top ten. The source material was PBMCs. These receptors were collected from a woman aged 18-29 years in good health and CMV-seronegative.

The chain uses TRBV9 and TRBJ2-5; 11 nucleotides align to TRBD2. Germline values: CDR1 SGDLS, CDR2 YYNGEE. The CDR3 extends over 16 amino acids. Germline trimming cut 0 bases from V and 6 bases from J; bases unmatched to any gene: 7. CDR3 protein: CASSVGSSGGGKTQYF. The CDR3 DNA follows: TGTGCCAGCAGCGTAGGCAGTAGCGGGGGGGGAAAGACCCAGTACTTC.

The chain links TRBV7-2 to TRBJ2-7; no firm D call. Trimming took 1 base from V and 0 from J, leaving 7 bases between them. Looked up from germline, CDR1 is SGHTA and CDR2 is FQGNSA. The CDR3 covers 14 residues. As DNA, the CDR3 is TGTGCCAGCAGCTTAGTCGCTAGCTCCTACGAGCAGTACTTC. Translated: CASSLVASSYEQYF.

This chain connects TRBV11-2 to TRBJ2-7; D remains unclear. Germline lookup yields CDR1 SGHAT and CDR2 FQNNGV. Between the trimmed V and J ends, which lost 1 base and 2 bases, there was a span of 6 bases. CDR3 length equals 13 residues. In DNA, the CDR3 is TGTGCCAGCAGCTTAGTACACCCCTACGAGCAGTACTTC. Residues: CASSLVHPYEQYF.

This rearrangement joins TRBV21-1 to TRBJ2-7; the table gives TRBD2 as D, unverified against the DNA. TRBV21-1 constitutes a pseudogene. CDR3 length equals 16 residues. CDR3 nucleotide sequence: TGTGCCAGCAGCAAAGCGTTCGGGGGAACCGTCGGCGAGCAGTACTTC. It is translated as CASSKAFGGTVGEQYF.

Regarding this clone: One end of the junction fails to match germline, which may point to a read error. V usage is TRBV5-4 and J usage is TRBJ1-1; the D gene is possibly TRBD1 (5 bases). CDR1 SGHNT and CDR2 YYREEE come from the germline V gene (reference sequence). This CDR3 comprises 13 residues. The CDR3 DNA is TGTGCCAGCAGCTCTCCGGACAAATCTGAGGCTTTCTTT. Its protein product is CASSSPDKSEAFF.

The chain is built from TRBV4-1 and TRBJ1-4; 7 nucleotides agree with TRBD1. V lost 1 base to trimming and J lost 7 bases; unmatched junction nucleotides: 6. There are 15 residues in the CDR3. Germline loops: CDR1 MGHRA, CDR2 YSYEKL. CDR3 sequence reads: CASSQGQGVGEKLFF. The DNA for the CDR3 is TGCGCCAGCAGCCAAGGGCAGGGGGTTGGTGAAAAACTGTTTTTT.

The chain couples TRBV5-8 to TRBJ2-3, with 10 nucleotides matching TRBD2. The trim removed 3 bases at V and 5 bases at J, leaving 6 bases unmatched. CDR3 length: 15 residues. Germline assignment: CDR1 SGHTS and CDR2 YDEGEE. This CDR3 reads CASSYLAGAKDTQYF. The CDR3 DNA is TGTGCCAGCAGCTATCTAGCGGGGGCGAAAGATACGCAGTATTTT.

The genes are TRBV5-1 and TRBJ2-1, with D maybe TRBD2 (5 bases). The CDR3 has 16 residues. Germline CDR1 SGHRS, CDR2 YFSETQ. The V end was cut by 3 bases, the J end by 0 bases, with 13 bases between. The CDR3 here is CASSYEAEFSYNEQFF. DNA of the CDR3: TGCGCCAGCAGCTACGAAGCGGAGTTCTCCTACAATGAGCAGTTCTTC.

The chain has TRBV2 and TRBJ1-2; possible D gene TRBD1, 5 bases. The V gene lost 7 bases and the J gene lost 5 bases, with 14 bases spanning the gap. In germline, CDR1 is SNHLY, CDR2 FYNNEI. CDR3 length: 13 residues. Here the CDR3 DNA reads TGTGCCAGCAATTCGCAGGGCCTATATGGCTACACCTTC. Its translation is CASNSQGLYGYTF. The whole variable domain, remainder taken from reference TRBV2 and TRBJ1-2, is EPEVTQTPSHQVTQMGQEVILRCVPISNHLYFYWYRQILGQKVEFLVSFYNNEISEKSEIFDDQFSVERPDGSNFTLKIRSTKLEDSAMYFCASNSQGLYGYTFGSGTRLTVV.

The chain joins TRBV10-3 to TRBJ1-5; tentatively, D is TRBD1 (6 bases). V was shortened by 10 bases and J by 0 bases, with 16 bases between the two germline ends. Per germline, CDR1 ENHRY and CDR2 SYGVKD. This CDR3 is built from 15 residues. This chain's CDR3 is CATTGRTDSNQPQHF. CDR3 nucleotide sequence: TGTGCCACAACTGGACGGACAGATAGCAATCAGCCCCAGCATTTT.

This chain connects TRBV19 to TRBJ1-4, with 8 bases that match TRBD1. The junction had 15 bases not matched to a gene; V was cut back by 7 bases and J by 8 bases. Germline values: CDR1 LNHDA, CDR2 SQIVND (reference sequence). This CDR3 comprises 16 residues. DNA of the CDR3: TGTGCCAGTAAAGTCTCAGGGGGCCCTGCATTAGAAAAACTGTTTTTT. Its translation: CASKVSGGPALEKLFF.

In nucleotides, the CDR3 is TGTGCCAGTAGTTCGGACATTTCCCAAGCTTTCTTT. Translation gives CASSSDISQAFF. The chain combines TRBV19 with TRBJ1-1, with D possibly being TRBD1 (5 bases). This CDR3 contains 12 residues. CDR1 and CDR2 from the germline V gene are LNHDA and SQIVND (reference sequence). V was trimmed by 5 bases and J by 9 bases, leaving 13 bases between them. Using reference TRBV19 and TRBJ1-1 for the parts outside the CDR3, the full variable domain is DGGITQSPKYLFRKEGQNVTLSCEQNLNHDAMYWYRQDPGQGLRLIYYSQIVNDFQKGDIAEGYSVSREKKESFPLTVTSAQKNPTAFYLCASSSDISQAFFGQGTRLTVV.

The J gene is TRBJ2-1, the V gene TRBV7-9, with TRBD1 matching 7 bases. This CDR3 comprises 12 residues. Germline V gene data show CDR1 as SEHNR and CDR2 as FQNEAQ (reference sequence). The J segment lost 9 bases and the V segment lost 5 bases, leaving 4 bases of the junction unmatched. CDR3: CASSLYRGEQFF. The CDR3 DNA reads TGTGCCAGCAGCCTATACAGGGGTGAGCAGTTCTTC.

The chain combines TRBV13 with TRBJ1-3; 9 nucleotides align to TRBD1. Trimming cost V 4 bases and J 4 bases; bases outside gene matches: 8. This CDR3 has 16 amino acids. Germline V gene sequence: CDR1 PRHDT, CDR2 FYEKMQ (reference sequence). The CDR3 DNA reads TGTGCCAGCAGCTACCCGACAGGGGGTGAAGGAAACACCATATATTTT. This translates into CASSYPTGGEGNTIYF.

The genes are TRBV25-1 and TRBJ1-6; no clear D gene. This CDR3 spans 14 amino acids. Germline CDR1 reads MGHDK; CDR2 reads SYGVNS. V gave up 3 bases and J gave up 10 bases, with 13 bases separating them. CDR3 amino acids: CASSDLGAASPLHF. Written as DNA, the CDR3 is TGTGCCAGCAGTGATCTGGGAGCTGCCTCACCCCTCCACTTT.

The chain combines TRBV28 with TRBJ2-7; 9 bases align to TRBD2. V lost 3 bases, J lost 1 base, and 4 bases stayed unmatched. Germline lookup yields CDR1 MDHEN and CDR2 SYDVKM. The CDR3 contains 15 residues. In DNA form, the CDR3 reads TGTGCCAGCAGTTTTAGCGGGAGATCTTCCTACGAGCAGTACTTC. Translated, it gives CASSFSGRSSYEQYF.

The chain employs TRBV15 and TRBJ1-1; a possible D gene is TRBD1 (5 bases). Germline V CDR1 and CDR2: LNHNV, YYDKDF (reference sequence). V was clipped by 5 bases and J by 3 bases, with 10 bases between them. The CDR3 is made up of 13 amino acids. The CDR3 bases are TGTGCCACCAGCCGCAGGGCGGACACTGAAGCTTTCTTT. It encodes CATSRRADTEAFF.

This sequence joins TRBV9 and TRBJ2-3, with D tentatively TRBD2 (7 bases). With 4 bases removed from V and 5 bases from J, the gap between germline ends came to 17 bases. CDR3 length: 15 amino acids. Germline V gives CDR1 SGDLS, CDR2 YYNGEE. The chain's CDR3 is CASSPPGGTRDTQYF. The CDR3 DNA reads TGTGCCAGCAGCCCCCCGGGGGGCACCCGAGATACGCAGTATTTT. Full variable domain (rest looked up from reference TRBV9 and TRBJ2-3): DSGVTQTPKHLITATGQRVTLRCSPRSGDLSVYWYQQSLDQGLQFLIQYYNGEERAKGNILERFSAQQFPDLHSELNLSSLELGDSALYFCASSPPGGTRDTQYFGPGTRLTVL.

This chain uses TRBV5-6 with TRBJ2-7, with D perhaps matching TRBD2 (5 bases). Looked up from germline, CDR1 is SGHDT and CDR2 is YYEEEE. The CDR3 loop spans 14 amino acids. V was clipped by 4 bases and J by 7 bases, with 18 bases between them. CDR3 residues: CASSPQKTTEEQYF. DNA for the CDR3: TGTGCCAGCAGCCCTCAGAAGACTACAGAGGAGCAGTACTTC.

CDR3 sequence: CAWSVRNQPQHF. The DNA for the CDR3 is TGTGCCTGGAGTGTGCGGAATCAGCCCCAGCATTTT. The chain uses TRBV30 and TRBJ1-5, with D uncertain. CDR1 is GTSNPN and CDR2 is SVGIG in the germline V gene (reference sequence). Trimming pared 0 bases from V and 4 bases from J, leaving 4 bases between. The CDR3 has 12 residues.

The rearrangement uses TRBV19 and TRBJ2-3, with a possible D match to TRBD1 (6 bases). The ends were cut back, 5 bases at V and 5 bases at J, with 14 bases in the middle. The CDR3 spans 14 residues. The germline V gene encodes CDR1 LNHDA and CDR2 SQIVND (reference sequence). CDR3 sequence reads: CASSGGYGGDTQYF. In nucleotides, the CDR3 is TGTGCCAGTAGTGGGGGCTATGGGGGAGATACGCAGTATTTT.

The chain joins TRBV7-2 to TRBJ2-5; 7 bases are shared with TRBD2. V lost 1 base and J lost 4; bases outside the gene matches: 3. Looked up from germline, CDR1 is SGHTA and CDR2 is FQGNSA. The CDR3 is 14 amino acids. CDR3 sequence reads: CASSLVGLVETQYF. DNA of the CDR3: TGTGCCAGCAGCTTAGTTGGACTAGTAGAGACCCAGTACTTC.

The rearrangement uses TRBV30 and TRBJ1-6; TRBD1 is a possible D gene (5 bases). CDR1 is GTSNPN, CDR2 SVGIG, per germline (reference sequence). This CDR3 has 14 amino acids. Trimming removed 3 bases at V and 6 bases at J, with 12 bases between. The CDR3 nucleotides read TGTGCCTGGAGAGAAACAGGACCTAATTCACCCCTCCACTTT. This codes for CAWRETGPNSPLHF.

The chain links TRBV6-5 to TRBJ2-2; 7 nucleotides agree with TRBD1. Germline CDR1 is MNHEY and CDR2 is SVGAGI. This CDR3 is built from 14 residues. V lost 6 bases to trimming and J lost 4 bases; unmatched junction nucleotides: 5. The CDR3 DNA is TGTGCCAGCAGCACGACAGGGCCCACCGGGGAGCTGTTTTTT. Translation gives CASSTTGPTGELFF.

The chain couples TRBV27 to TRBJ2-5, with D possibly matching TRBD1 (6 bases). The V end was cut by 5 bases, the J end by 0 bases, with 19 bases between. The V gene's germline CDR1 is MNHEY and CDR2 SMNVEV (reference sequence). The CDR3 is made up of 17 amino acids. CDR3 sequence: CASSLNFGQLYQETQYF. CDR3 DNA: TGTGCCAGCAGTCTGAACTTCGGACAGCTGTACCAAGAGACCCAGTACTTC.

J is TRBJ1-1 and V is TRBV27; unclear D gene. The CDR3 runs 16 residues. Germline V gives CDR1 MNHEY, CDR2 SMNVEV (reference sequence). V dropped 8 bases and J dropped 2 bases, with 21 bases sitting between them. The CDR3 region is CASHPLVWAANTEAFF. CDR3 nucleotide sequence: TGTGCCAGCCACCCCCTGGTCTGGGCAGCTAACACTGAAGCTTTCTTT.

DNA for the CDR3: TGTGCCAGCAGCAGGGACAGGGGTCGGGAGCAGTACTTC. This encodes CASSRDRGREQYF. This chain uses TRBV7-2 with TRBJ2-7; 10 bases agree with TRBD1. Germline V CDR1 and CDR2: SGHTA, FQGNSA. This CDR3 contains 13 residues. The ends lost 5 bases at V and 7 bases at J; junction bases unmatched: 5.